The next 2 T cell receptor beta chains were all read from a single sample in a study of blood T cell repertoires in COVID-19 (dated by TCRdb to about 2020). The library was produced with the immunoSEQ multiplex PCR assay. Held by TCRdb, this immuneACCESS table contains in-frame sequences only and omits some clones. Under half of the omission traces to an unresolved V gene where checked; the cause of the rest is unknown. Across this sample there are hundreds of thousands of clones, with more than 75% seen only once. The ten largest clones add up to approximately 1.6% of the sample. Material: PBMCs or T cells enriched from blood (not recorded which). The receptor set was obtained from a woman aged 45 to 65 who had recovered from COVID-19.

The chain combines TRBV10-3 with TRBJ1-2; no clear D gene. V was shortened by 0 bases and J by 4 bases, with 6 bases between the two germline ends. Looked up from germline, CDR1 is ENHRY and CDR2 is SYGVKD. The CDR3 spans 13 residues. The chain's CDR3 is CAISESFRYGYTF. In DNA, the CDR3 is TGTGCCATCAGTGAGTCCTTCCGCTATGGCTACACCTTC.

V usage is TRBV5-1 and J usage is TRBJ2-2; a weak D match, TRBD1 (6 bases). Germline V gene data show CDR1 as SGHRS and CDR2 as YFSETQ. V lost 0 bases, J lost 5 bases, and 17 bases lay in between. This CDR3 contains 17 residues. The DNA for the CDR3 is TGCGCCAGCAGCTTGGGGCCTCGCAGGGGAACGACCGGGGAGCTGTTTTTT. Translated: CASSLGPRRGTTGELFF. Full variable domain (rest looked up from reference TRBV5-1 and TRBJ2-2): KAGVTQTPRYLIKTRGQQVTLSCSPISGHRSVSWYQQTPGQGLQFLFEYFSETQRNKGNFPGRFSGRQFSNSRSEMNVSTLELGDSALYLCASSLGPRRGTTGELFFGEGSRLTVL.